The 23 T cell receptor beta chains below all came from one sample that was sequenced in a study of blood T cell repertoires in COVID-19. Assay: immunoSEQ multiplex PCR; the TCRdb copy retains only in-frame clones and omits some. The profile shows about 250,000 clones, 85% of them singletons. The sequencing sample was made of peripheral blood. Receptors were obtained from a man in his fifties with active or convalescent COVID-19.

CDR3 in DNA: TGTGCCAGCAGCTTAGGGGGCAGGGGCATGGCCAATGAGCAGTTCTTC. Protein product: CASSLGGRGMANEQFF. The J gene is TRBJ2-1, the V gene TRBV7-3; D possibly corresponds to TRBD1 (6 bases). Trimming left V 2 bases short and J 6 bases short, with 17 bases between. This CDR3 has 16 amino acids. Germline CDR1 SGHTA, CDR2 FQGTGA.

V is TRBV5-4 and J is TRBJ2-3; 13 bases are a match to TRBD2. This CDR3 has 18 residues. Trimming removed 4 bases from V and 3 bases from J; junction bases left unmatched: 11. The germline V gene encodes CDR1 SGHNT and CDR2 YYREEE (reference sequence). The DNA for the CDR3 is TGTGCCAGCAGCCTACGGACTAGCGGGGGACTCTCAACAGATACGCAGTATTTT. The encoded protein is CASSLRTSGGLSTDTQYF.

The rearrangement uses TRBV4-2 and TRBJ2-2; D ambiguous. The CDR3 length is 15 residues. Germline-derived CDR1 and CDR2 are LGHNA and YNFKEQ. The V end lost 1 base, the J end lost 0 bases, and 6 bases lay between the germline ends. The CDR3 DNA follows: TGTGCCAGCAGCCAAGGCAGTCCGAACACCGGGGAGCTGTTTTTT. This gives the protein CASSQGSPNTGELFF.

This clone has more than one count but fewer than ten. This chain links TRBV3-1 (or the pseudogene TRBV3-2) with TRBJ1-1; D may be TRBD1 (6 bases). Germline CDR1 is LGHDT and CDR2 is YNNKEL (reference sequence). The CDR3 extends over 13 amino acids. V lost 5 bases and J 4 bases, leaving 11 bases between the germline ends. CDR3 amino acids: CASSVDRSTEAFF. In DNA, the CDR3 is TGTGCCAGCAGCGTCGACAGGAGCACTGAAGCTTTCTTT.

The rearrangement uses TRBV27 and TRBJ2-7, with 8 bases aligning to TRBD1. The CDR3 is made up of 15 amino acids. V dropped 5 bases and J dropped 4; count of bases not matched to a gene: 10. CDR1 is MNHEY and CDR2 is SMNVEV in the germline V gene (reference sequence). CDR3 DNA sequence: TGTGCCAGCAGTAACCAACCAGGGGGCCCATACGAGCAGTACTTC. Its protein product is CASSNQPGGPYEQYF.

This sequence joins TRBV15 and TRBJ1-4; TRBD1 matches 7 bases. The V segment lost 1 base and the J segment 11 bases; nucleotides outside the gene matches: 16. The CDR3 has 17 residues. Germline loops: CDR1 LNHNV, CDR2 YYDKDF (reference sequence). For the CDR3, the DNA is TGTGCCACCAGCAGAGCCCAGATTGGACAGGTGATGGGGAAACTGTTTTTT. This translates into CATSRAQIGQVMGKLFF.

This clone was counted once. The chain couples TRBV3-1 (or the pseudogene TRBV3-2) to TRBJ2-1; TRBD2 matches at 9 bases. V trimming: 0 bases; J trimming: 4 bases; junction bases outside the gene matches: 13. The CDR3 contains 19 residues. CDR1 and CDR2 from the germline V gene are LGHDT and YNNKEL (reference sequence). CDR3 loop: CASSQDPSGAGGKYNEQFF. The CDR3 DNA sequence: TGTGCCAGCAGCCAAGATCCCAGCGGGGCGGGAGGGAAATACAATGAGCAGTTCTTC.

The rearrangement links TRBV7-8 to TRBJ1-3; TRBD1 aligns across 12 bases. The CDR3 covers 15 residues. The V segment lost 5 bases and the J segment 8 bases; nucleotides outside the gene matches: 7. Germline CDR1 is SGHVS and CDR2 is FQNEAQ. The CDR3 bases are TGTGCCAGCAGCCCCCGGGACAGGGGGCGGGACACCATATATTTT. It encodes CASSPRDRGRDTIYF.

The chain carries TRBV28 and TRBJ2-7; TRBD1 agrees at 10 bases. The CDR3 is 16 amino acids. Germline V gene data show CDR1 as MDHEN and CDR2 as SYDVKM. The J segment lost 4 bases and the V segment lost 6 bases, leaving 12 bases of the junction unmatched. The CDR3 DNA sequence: TGTGCCAGCAGACGTACCCCACGACAGGGGGCTTACGAGCAGTACTTC. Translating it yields CASRRTPRQGAYEQYF.

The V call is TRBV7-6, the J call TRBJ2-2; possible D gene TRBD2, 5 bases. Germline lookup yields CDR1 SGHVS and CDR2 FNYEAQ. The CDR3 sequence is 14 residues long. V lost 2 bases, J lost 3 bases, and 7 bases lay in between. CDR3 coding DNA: TGTGCCAGCAGCTTATCCGGGGACACCGGGGAGCTGTTTTTT. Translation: CASSLSGDTGELFF.

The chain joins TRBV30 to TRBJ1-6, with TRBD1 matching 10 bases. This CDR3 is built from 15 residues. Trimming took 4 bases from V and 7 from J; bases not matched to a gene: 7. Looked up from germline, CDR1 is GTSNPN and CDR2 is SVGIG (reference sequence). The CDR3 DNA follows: TGTGCCTGGACCCCCCCGGGACAGGGGAATTCACCCCTCCACTTT. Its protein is CAWTPPGQGNSPLHF. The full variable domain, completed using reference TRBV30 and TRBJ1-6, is SQTIHQWPATLVQPVGSPLSLECTVEGTSNPNLYWYRQAAGRGLQLLFYSVGIGQISSEVPQNLSASRPQDRQFILSSKKLLLSDSGFYLCAWTPPGQGNSPLHFGNGTRLTVT.

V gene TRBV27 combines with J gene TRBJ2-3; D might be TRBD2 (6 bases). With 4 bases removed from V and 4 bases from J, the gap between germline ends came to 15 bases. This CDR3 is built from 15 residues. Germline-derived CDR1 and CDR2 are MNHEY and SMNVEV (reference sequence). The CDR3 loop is CASSSGTGGADTQYF. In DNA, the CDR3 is TGTGCCAGCAGTTCAGGGACTGGGGGAGCAGATACGCAGTATTTT.

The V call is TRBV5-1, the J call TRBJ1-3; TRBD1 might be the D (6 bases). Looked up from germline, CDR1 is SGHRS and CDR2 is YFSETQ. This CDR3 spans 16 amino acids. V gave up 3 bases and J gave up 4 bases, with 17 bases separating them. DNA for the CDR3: TGCGCCAGCAGCTCAGGGGTGGAGGCGCGCGGAAACACCATATATTTT. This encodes CASSSGVEARGNTIYF.

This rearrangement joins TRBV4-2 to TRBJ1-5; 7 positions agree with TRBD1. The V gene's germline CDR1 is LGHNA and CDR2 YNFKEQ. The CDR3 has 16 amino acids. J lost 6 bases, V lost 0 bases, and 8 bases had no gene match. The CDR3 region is CASSQEDRQGFQPQHF. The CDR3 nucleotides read TGTGCCAGCAGCCAAGAGGACCGACAGGGTTTTCAGCCCCAGCATTTT.

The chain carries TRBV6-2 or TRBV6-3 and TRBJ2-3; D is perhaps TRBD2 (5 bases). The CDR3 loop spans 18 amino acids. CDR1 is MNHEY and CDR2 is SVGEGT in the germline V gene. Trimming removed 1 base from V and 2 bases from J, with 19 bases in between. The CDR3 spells CASSYFPSRRTVTDTQYF. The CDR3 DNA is TGTGCCAGCAGTTACTTCCCTTCAAGACGGACTGTCACAGATACGCAGTATTTT.

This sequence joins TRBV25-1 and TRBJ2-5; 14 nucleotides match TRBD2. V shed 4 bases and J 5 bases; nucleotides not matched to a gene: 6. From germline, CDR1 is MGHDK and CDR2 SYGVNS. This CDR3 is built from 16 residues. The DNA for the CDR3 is TGTGCCAGCAGTGTATCGGGACTAGCGGGAGTTGAGACCCAGTACTTC. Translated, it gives CASSVSGLAGVETQYF.

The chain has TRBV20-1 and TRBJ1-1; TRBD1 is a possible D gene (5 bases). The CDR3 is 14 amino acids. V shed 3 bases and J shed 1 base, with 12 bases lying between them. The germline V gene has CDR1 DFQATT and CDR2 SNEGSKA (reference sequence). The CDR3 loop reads CSASEAGPNTEAFF. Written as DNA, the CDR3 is TGCAGTGCTAGTGAGGCGGGGCCGAACACTGAAGCTTTCTTT.

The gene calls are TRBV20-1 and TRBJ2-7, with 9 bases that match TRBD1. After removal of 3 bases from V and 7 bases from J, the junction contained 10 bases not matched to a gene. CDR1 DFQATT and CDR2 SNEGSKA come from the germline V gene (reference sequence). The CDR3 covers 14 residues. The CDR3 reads CSASPGTGTPEQYF. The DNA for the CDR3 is TGCAGTGCTAGTCCCGGGACAGGGACTCCGGAGCAGTACTTC.

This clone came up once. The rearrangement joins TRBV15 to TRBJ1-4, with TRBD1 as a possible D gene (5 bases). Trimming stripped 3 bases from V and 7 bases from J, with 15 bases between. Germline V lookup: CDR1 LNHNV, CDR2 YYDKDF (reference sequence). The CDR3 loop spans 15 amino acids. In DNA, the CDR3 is TGTGCCACCAGCAGGGGGGGAAACCTCGGTGAAAAACTGTTTTTT. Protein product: CATSRGGNLGEKLFF.

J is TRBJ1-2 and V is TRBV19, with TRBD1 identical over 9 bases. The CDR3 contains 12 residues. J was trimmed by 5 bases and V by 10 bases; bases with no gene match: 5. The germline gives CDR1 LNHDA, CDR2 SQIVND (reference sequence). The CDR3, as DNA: TGTGCCACGGGACAGGGTACATATGGCTACACCTTC. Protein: CATGQGTYGYTF.

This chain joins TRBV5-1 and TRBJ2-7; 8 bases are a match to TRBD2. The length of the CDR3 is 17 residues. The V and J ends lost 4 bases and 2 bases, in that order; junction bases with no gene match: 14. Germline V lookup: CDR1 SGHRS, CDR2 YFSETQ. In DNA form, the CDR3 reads TGCGCCAGCAGCCCCACTCAGCGGACTAGCAGCCCCTACGAGCAGTACTTC. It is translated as CASSPTQRTSSPYEQYF.

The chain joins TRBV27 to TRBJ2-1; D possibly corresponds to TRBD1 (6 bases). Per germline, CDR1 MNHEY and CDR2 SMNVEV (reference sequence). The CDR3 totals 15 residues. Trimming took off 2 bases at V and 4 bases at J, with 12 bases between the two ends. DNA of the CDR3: TGTGCCAGCAGTTTAGGGGGCAGGGCATACAATGAGCAGTTCTTC. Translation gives CASSLGGRAYNEQFF.

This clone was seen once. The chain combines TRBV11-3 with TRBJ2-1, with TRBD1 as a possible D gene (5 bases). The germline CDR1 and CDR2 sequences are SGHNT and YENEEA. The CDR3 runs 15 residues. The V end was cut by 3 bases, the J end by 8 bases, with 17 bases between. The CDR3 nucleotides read TGTGCCAGCAGCTTGTGGGGCCAGATTTCGGATGAGCAGTTCTTC. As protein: CASSLWGQISDEQFF.